A selection of T cell receptor beta chains follows, all from one sample in a study of T cell repertoires in breast cancer. TCRdb ran MiXCR on the emulsion pairing reads and lists one entry per CDR3 protein. The repertoire holds roughly 40,000 distinct CDR3 sequences, with 45% as singletons. Sequences were obtained from CD8+ T cells. The receptors were sampled from a pool of human donors with breast cancer or a healthy control (not recorded which). Both conserved end residues are part of each CDR3. D genes are given only for firm matches. Some rows have no size entry. The others give once, few or many, or a class for an expanded clone.

D gene	V gene	clone size	J gene	CDR3 protein	CDR3 DNA
NA	TRBV6-1	few	TRBJ1-3	CASSQSDRLSGNTIYF	TGTGCCAGCAGCCAATCCGACAGGCTCTCTGGAAACACCATATATTTT
TRBD2	TRBV20-1	NA	TRBJ2-1	CSARRSGLALGEQFF	TGCAGTGCTAGAAGGTCGGGACTAGCCTTAGGTGAGCAGTTCTTC
NA	TRBV25-1	many	TRBJ2-7	CASSLGGTYEQYF	TGTGCCAGCAGTTTGGGCGGGACCTACGAGCAGTACTTC
TRBD2	TRBV6-1	NA	TRBJ2-3	CASSEGASGGATQYF	TGTGCCAGCAGTGAAGGGGCTAGCGGGGGAGCTACGCAGTATTTT
NA	TRBV3-1	NA	TRBJ2-3	CASSSQTAGGTDTQYF	TGTGCCAGCAGCTCCCAGACTGCGGGTGGTACAGATACGCAGTATTTT
TRBD2	TRBV5-4	few	TRBJ2-3	CASSLKLAGITDTQYF	TGTGCCAGCAGCTTGAAGTTAGCGGGTATCACAGATACGCAGTATTTT
TRBD2	TRBV19	NA	TRBJ2-1	CASRTSASSYNEQFF	TGTGCCAGTAGAACTAGCGCGAGCTCCTACAATGAGCAGTTCTTC
NA	TRBV18	NA	TRBJ1-4	CASSPPASNEKLFF	TGTGCCAGCTCACCACCGGCCAGTAATGAAAAACTGTTTTTT
NA	TRBV7-2	NA	TRBJ2-1	CASGLNRNYYLREGSYNEQFF	TGTGCCAGCGGCTTGAACAGGAACTACTACTTACGCGAGGGCTCCTACAATGAGCAGTTCTTC
TRBD1	TRBV7-2	NA	TRBJ1-1	CASSRRDVTGDEAFF	TGTGCCAGCAGCCGTAGGGATGTGACAGGGGATGAAGCTTTCTTT
NA	TRBV20-1	NA	TRBJ1-5	CSARQTGGGPQHF	TGCAGTGCTAGACAGACCGGGGGAGGGCCCCAGCATTTT
NA	TRBV4-2	NA	TRBJ1-1	CASSQDWGLNTEAFF	TGTGCCAGCAGCCAAGATTGGGGGCTGAACACTGAAGCTTTCTTT
NA	TRBV9	NA	TRBJ1-4	CASSAGQGYEKLFF	TGTGCCAGCAGCGCGGGGCAGGGCTATGAAAAACTGTTTTTT
TRBD1	TRBV7-3	NA	TRBJ1-6	CASSFDPGQWSPLHF	TGTGCCAGCAGCTTCGATCCGGGACAGTGGTCACCCCTCCACTTT
TRBD1	TRBV29-1	NA	TRBJ2-7	CSVEDRDRVPYEQYF	TGCAGCGTTGAAGACCGGGACAGGGTCCCCTACGAGCAGTACTTC
NA	TRBV28	many	TRBJ2-7	CASSLLEGHLGSYEQYF	TGTGCCAGCAGTTTATTGGAGGGACATTTGGGTTCCTACGAGCAGTACTTC
TRBD1	TRBV7-9	NA	TRBJ1-1	CASSPKGAKNTEAFF	TGTGCCAGCAGCCCCAAGGGGGCTAAGAACACTGAAGCTTTCTTT
NA	TRBV20-1	NA	TRBJ1-4	CSAPRDEKPFF	TGCAGTGCTCCCCGGGATGAAAAACCGTTTTTT
NA	TRBV20-1	NA	TRBJ1-4	CSARSINEKLFF	TGCAGTGCTCGCAGTATTAATGAAAAACTGTTTTTT
NA	TRBV6-2/TRBV6-3	NA	TRBJ2-5	CASRNLVPAETQNF	TGTGCCAGCAGGAACCTAGTGCCCGCGGAGACCCAGAACTTC
NA	TRBV7-3	NA	TRBJ1-1	CASSPHGLNTEAFF	TGTGCCAGCAGCCCCCACGGGCTGAACACTGAAGCTTTCTTT
NA	TRBV6-5	NA	TRBJ1-1	CASSYDAANAAFF	TGTGCCAGCAGTTACGATGCTGCCAATGCAGCTTTCTTT
TRBD2	TRBV20-1	NA	TRBJ2-3	CSAQSRASGGSTDTQYF	TGCAGTGCTCAGAGCCGGGCTAGCGGGGGGAGCACAGATACGCAGTATTTT
TRBD2	TRBV20-1	NA	TRBJ2-5	CSARDLGLAGEETQYF	TGCAGTGCTAGAGATCTCGGACTAGCGGGAGAAGAGACCCAGTACTTC
NA	TRBV7-9	few	TRBJ1-1	CASSLMFMNTEAFF	TGTGCCAGCAGCTTAATGTTCATGAACACTGAAGCTTTCTTT
TRBD2	TRBV4-2	NA	TRBJ2-2	CASSKSAGAGELFF	TGTGCCAGCAGCAAATCAGCGGGGGCCGGGGAGCTGTTTTTT
TRBD2	TRBV27	NA	TRBJ2-1	CASRSGTSVYNEQFF	TGTGCCAGCAGGTCCGGGACTAGCGTCTACAATGAGCAGTTCTTC
TRBD2	TRBV12-3/TRBV12-4	NA	TRBJ2-1	CASSLASGGLGDNEQFF	TGTGCCAGCAGTTTAGCTAGCGGGGGGTTGGGGGACAATGAGCAGTTCTTC
NA	TRBV20-1	few	TRBJ2-7	CSARGREGAYYEQYF	TGCAGTGCTAGAGGCCGGGAGGGGGCATACTACGAGCAGTACTTC
TRBD2	TRBV5-1	NA	TRBJ2-1	CASSSRFAGVYNEQFF	TGCGCCAGCAGCTCCCGATTCGCGGGAGTTTACAATGAGCAGTTCTTC
TRBD1	TRBV7-2	NA	TRBJ1-4	CASSPPTGRGEKLFF	TGTGCCAGCAGCCCGCCGACAGGGAGGGGTGAAAAACTGTTTTTT
NA	TRBV3-1	NA	TRBJ2-1	CASSLTTGSYNEQFF	TGTGCCAGCAGCCTGACGACAGGCTCCTACAATGAGCAGTTCTTC
TRBD1	TRBV7-2	few	TRBJ2-1	CASSLDLLDRASYNEQFF	TGTGCCAGCAGCTTAGATCTACTGGACAGGGCCTCCTACAATGAGCAGTTCTTC